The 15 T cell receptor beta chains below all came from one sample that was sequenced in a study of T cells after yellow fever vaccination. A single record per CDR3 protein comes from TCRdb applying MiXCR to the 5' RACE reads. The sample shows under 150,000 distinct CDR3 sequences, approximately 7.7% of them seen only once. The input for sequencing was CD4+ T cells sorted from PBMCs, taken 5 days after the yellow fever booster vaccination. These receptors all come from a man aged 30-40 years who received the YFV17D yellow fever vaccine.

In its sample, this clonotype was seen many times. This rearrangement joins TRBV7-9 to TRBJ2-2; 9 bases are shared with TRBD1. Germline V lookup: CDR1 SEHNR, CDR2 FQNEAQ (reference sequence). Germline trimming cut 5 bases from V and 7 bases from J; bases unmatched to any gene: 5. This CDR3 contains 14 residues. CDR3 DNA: TGTGCCAGCAGCAGGGACAGGGTCGGCGGGGAGCTGTTTTTT. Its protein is CASSRDRVGGELFF.

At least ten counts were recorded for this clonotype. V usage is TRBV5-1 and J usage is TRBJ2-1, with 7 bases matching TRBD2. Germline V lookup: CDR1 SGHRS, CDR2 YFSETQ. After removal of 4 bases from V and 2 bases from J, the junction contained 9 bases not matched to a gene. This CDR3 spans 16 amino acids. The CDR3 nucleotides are TGCGCCAGCAGCCCCGGGGGAGGGATTGCCTACAATGAGCAGTTCTTC. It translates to CASSPGGGIAYNEQFF.

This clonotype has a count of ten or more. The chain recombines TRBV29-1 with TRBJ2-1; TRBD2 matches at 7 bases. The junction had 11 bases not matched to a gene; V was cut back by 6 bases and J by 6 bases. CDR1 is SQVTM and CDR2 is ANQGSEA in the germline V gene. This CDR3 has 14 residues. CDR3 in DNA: TGCAGCGTCGGGGGAGGGCGGGATGGCAATGAGCAGTTCTTC. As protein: CSVGGGRDGNEQFF.

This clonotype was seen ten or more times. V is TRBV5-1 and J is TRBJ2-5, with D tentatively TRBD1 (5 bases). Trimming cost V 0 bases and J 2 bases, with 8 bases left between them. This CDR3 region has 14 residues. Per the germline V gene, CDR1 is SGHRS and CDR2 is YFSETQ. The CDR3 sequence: CASSLVSGQETQYF. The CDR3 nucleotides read TGCGCCAGCAGCTTGGTGTCAGGGCAAGAGACCCAGTACTTC.

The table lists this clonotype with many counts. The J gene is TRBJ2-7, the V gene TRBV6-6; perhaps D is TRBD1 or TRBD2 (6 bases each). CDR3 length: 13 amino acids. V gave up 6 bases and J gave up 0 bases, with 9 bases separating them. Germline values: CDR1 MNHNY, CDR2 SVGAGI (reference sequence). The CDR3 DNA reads TGTGCCAGCAGAAGGGGGGTCTCCTACGAGCAGTACTTC. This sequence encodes CASRRGVSYEQYF.

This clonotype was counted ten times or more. The DNA for the CDR3 is TGTGCCAGCAACGCCGGGTTAAACACTGAAGCTTTCTTT. Protein product: CASNAGLNTEAFF. The rearrangement links TRBV7-9 to TRBJ1-1; no definite D call. The ends were cut back, 7 bases at V and 2 bases at J, with 11 bases in the middle. The CDR3 sequence is 13 residues long. The germline V gene has CDR1 SEHNR and CDR2 FQNEAQ (reference sequence). Variable domain in full (rest from reference TRBV7-9 and TRBJ1-1): DTGVSQNPRHKITKRGQNVTFRCDPISEHNRLYWYRQTLGQGPEFLTYFQNEAQLEKSRLLSDRFSAERPKGSFSTLEIQRTEQGDSAMYLCASNAGLNTEAFFGQGTRLTVV.

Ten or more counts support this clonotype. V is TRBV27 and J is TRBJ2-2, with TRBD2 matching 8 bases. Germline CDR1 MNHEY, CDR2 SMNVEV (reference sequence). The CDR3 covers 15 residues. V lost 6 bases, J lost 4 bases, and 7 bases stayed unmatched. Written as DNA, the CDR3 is TGTGCCAGCAGGGTCAGCGGGAGCTTCACCGGGGAGCTGTTTTTT. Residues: CASRVSGSFTGELFF.

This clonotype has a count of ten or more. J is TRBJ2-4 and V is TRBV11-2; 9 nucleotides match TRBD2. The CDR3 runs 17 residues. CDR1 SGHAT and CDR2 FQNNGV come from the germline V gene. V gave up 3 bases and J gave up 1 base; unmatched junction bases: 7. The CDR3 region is CASSFSHAGGAKNIQYF. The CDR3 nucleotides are TGTGCCAGCAGCTTTTCCCACGCGGGAGGGGCCAAAAACATTCAGTACTTC.

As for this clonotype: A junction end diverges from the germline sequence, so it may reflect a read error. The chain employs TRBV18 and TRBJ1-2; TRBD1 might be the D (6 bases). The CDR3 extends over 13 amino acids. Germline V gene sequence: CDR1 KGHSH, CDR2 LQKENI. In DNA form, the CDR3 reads TGTGCCAGCTCAAGCCGGGGGACAATTGGTCCTTTCTTC. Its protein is CASSSRGTIGPFF.

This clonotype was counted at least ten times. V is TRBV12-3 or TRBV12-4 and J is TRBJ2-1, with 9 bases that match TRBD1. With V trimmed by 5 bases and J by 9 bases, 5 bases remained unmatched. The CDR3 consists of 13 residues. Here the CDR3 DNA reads TGTGCCAGCAGTCTCCGGGACAGGGCTGAGCAGTTCTTC. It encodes CASSLRDRAEQFF.

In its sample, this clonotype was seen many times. This CDR3 reads CASSLVSNSYNEQFF. CDR3 DNA: TGCGCCAGCAGCTTGGTCTCCAACTCCTACAATGAGCAGTTCTTC. The V call is TRBV5-1, the J call TRBJ2-1; D remains ambiguous. Trimming pared 0 bases from V and 0 bases from J, leaving 7 bases between. Germline-derived CDR1 and CDR2 are SGHRS and YFSETQ. The CDR3 is 15 amino acids.

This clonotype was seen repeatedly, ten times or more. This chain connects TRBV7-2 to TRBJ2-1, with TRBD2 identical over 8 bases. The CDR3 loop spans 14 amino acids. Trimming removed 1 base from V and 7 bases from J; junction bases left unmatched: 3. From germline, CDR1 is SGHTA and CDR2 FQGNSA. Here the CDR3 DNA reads TGTGCCAGCAGCTTAGGGACTAGCAGGAATGAGCAGTTCTTC. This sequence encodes CASSLGTSRNEQFF.

In DNA, the CDR3 is TGCAGTGCCTACAGGGGGGGAAATCAGCCCCAGCATTTT. Its translation: CSAYRGGNQPQHF. This rearrangement joins TRBV20-1 to TRBJ1-5; the match to TRBD1 covers 8 bases. Germline CDR1 DFQATT, CDR2 SNEGSKA (reference sequence). This CDR3 is 13 amino acids long. V lost 6 bases, J lost 4 bases, and 5 bases stayed unmatched.

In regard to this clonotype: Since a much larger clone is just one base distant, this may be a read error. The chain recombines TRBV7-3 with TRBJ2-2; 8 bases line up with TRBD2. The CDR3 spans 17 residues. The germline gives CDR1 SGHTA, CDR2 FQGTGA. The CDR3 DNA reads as TGTTCCAGCAGCTTAACAACCAGCGGGAGTCACACCGGGGAGCTGTTTTTT. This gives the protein CSSSLTTSGSHTGELFF.

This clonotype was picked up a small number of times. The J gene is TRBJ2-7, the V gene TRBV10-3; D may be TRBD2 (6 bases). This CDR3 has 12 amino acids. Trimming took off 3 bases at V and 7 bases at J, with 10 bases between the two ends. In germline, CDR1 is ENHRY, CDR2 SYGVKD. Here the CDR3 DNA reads TGTGCCATCAGTGAAGGAGGGAGAGAGCAGTACTTC. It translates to CAISEGGREQYF.